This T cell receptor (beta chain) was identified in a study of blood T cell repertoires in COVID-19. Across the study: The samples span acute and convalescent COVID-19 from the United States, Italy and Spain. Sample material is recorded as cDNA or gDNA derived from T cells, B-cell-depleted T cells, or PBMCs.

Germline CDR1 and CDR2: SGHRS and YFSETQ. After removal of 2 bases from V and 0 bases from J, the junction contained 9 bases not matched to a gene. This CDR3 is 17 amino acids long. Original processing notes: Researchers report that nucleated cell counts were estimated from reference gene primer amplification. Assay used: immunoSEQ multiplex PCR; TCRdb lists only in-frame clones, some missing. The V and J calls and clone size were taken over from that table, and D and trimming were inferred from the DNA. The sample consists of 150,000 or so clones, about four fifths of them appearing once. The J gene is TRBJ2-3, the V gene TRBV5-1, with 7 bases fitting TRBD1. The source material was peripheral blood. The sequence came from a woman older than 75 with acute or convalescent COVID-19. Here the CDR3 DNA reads TGCGCCAGCAGCTTTTCGCCAGGGGGTGTTAGCACAGATACGCAGTATTTT. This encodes CASSFSPGGVSTDTQYF.